The 16 T cell receptor beta chains in this list originate from one sample, sequenced in a study of shared clonotypes between healthy human individuals. Generated by immunoSEQ multiplex PCR, the TCRdb table keeps only in-frame clones and is missing some. The sample holds about 2,200,000 clones, approximately 94% seen once. Naive CD8 cells lacked CD45RO and underwent positive selection for CCR7, leaving out terminally differentiated effector memory CD45RA+ cells. What was sequenced was naive CD8+ T cells from PBMCs. These TCRs come from a man younger than 30 in good health. Some clones in this sample may be carry-over from other donors' samples.

Remarks on this clone: This CDR3 is also generated by other DNA sequences in the sample. The CDR3 protein is CASSFAGPGEQYF. CDR3 nucleotide sequence: TGTGCCAGCAGTTTCGCGGGGCCCGGCGAGCAGTACTTC. The chain combines TRBV27 with TRBJ2-7; TRBD2 might be the D (6 bases). V lost 3 bases, J lost 6 bases, and 12 bases lay in between. Germline values: CDR1 MNHEY, CDR2 SMNVEV (reference sequence). This CDR3 has 13 amino acids.

This chain links TRBV2 with TRBJ1-1; TRBD1 might be the D (6 bases). In germline, CDR1 is SNHLY, CDR2 FYNNEI. V dropped 2 bases and J dropped 5 bases, with 12 bases sitting between them. The length of the CDR3 is 14 residues. CDR3 sequence (DNA): TGTGCCAGCAGTGAATTCAGTCAGGGGACTGAAGCTTTCTTT. Encoded protein: CASSEFSQGTEAFF.

The J gene is TRBJ2-3, the V gene TRBV13, with 7 bases aligning to TRBD2. Per germline, CDR1 PRHDT and CDR2 FYEKMQ (reference sequence). The ends lost 3 bases at V and 2 bases at J; junction bases unmatched: 8. CDR3 length: 16 amino acids. The CDR3 region has the DNA TGTGCCAGCAGCTTCTGGACTAGAGAATTCACAGATACGCAGTATTTT. Its translation is CASSFWTREFTDTQYF.

About this clone: This same CDR3 is encoded by further DNA sequences in the sample. For the CDR3, the DNA is TGTGCCAGTAGTCAAGGCTACGAGCAGTACTTC. This sequence encodes CASSQGYEQYF. This chain uses TRBV19 with TRBJ2-7; no reliable D call. Germline lookup yields CDR1 LNHDA and CDR2 SQIVND (reference sequence). The CDR3 is made up of 11 amino acids. V was clipped by 5 bases and J by 3 bases, with 5 bases between them.

This sequence joins TRBV19 and TRBJ2-1; the D is unclear. The germline CDR1 and CDR2 sequences are LNHDA and SQIVND (reference sequence). Deletions cut 5 bases from V and 2 bases from J, with 10 bases between. This CDR3 region has 14 residues. CDR3 in amino acids: CASSPQAPYNEQFF. As DNA, the CDR3 is TGTGCCAGTAGTCCCCAAGCCCCCTACAATGAGCAGTTCTTC.

This clone was detected only once. CDR3 protein: CATRGDRDDKNIQYF. DNA of the CDR3: TGTGCCACCAGAGGGGACAGGGATGATAAAAACATTCAGTACTTC. The chain has TRBV15 and TRBJ2-4; 9 positions agree with TRBD1. Germline assignment: CDR1 LNHNV and CDR2 YYDKDF (reference sequence). The CDR3 is 15 amino acids. V was pared by 6 bases and J by 4 bases, with 7 bases of the junction left unmatched.

The rearrangement links TRBV7-9 to TRBJ2-1; 7 bases agree with TRBD2. CDR1 is SEHNR and CDR2 is FQNEAQ in the germline V gene (reference sequence). The V segment lost 1 base and the J segment 10 bases; nucleotides outside the gene matches: 7. The CDR3 totals 14 residues. DNA of the CDR3: TGTGCCAGCAGCTTAGGGGTGGCGGGAGAGGAGCAGTTCTTC. Its protein is CASSLGVAGEEQFF. The whole variable domain, remainder taken from reference TRBV7-9 and TRBJ2-1, is DTGVSQNPRHKITKRGQNVTFRCDPISEHNRLYWYRQTLGQGPEFLTYFQNEAQLEKSRLLSDRFSAERPKGSFSTLEIQRTEQGDSAMYLCASSLGVAGEEQFFGPGTRLTVL.

This rearrangement joins TRBV7-8 to TRBJ2-2; D is possibly TRBD2 (6 bases). The CDR3 has 13 residues. Germline V gene lookup returns CDR1 SGHVS and CDR2 FQNEAQ. Trimming removed 6 bases from V and 5 bases from J, with 10 bases in between. This chain's CDR3 is CASRWDLTGELFF. The CDR3 DNA is TGTGCCAGCAGGTGGGACTTAACCGGGGAGCTGTTTTTT.

As to this clone: The same CDR3 arises from other DNA sequences in this sample as well. The gene calls are TRBV27 and TRBJ2-7; no definite D call. Trimming took 4 bases from V and 4 from J, leaving 11 bases between them. The CDR3 is made up of 13 amino acids. Germline V gene data show CDR1 as MNHEY and CDR2 as SMNVEV (reference sequence). DNA for the CDR3: TGTGCCAGCAGTTACGGGCCCTCTTACGAGCAGTACTTC. Its translation is CASSYGPSYEQYF.

The chain recombines TRBV5-4 with TRBJ2-7; 9 bases map to TRBD1. The trim removed 2 bases at V and 2 bases at J, leaving 5 bases unmatched. Germline CDR1 reads SGHNT; CDR2 reads YYREEE (reference sequence). This CDR3 is built from 15 residues. CDR3 region: CASSLLRDRAYEQYF. Here the CDR3 DNA reads TGTGCCAGCAGCTTACTCCGGGACAGGGCCTACGAGCAGTACTTC.

DNA for the CDR3: TGTGCCAGCAGGACCTCGTGGGGGCACCTGAACACTGAAGCTTTCTTT. The encoded protein is CASRTSWGHLNTEAFF. The J gene is TRBJ1-1, the V gene TRBV27, with D perhaps matching TRBD1 (6 bases). Trimming cost V 6 bases and J 0 bases, with 17 bases left between them. The CDR3 runs 16 residues. The germline gives CDR1 MNHEY, CDR2 SMNVEV (reference sequence).

This rearrangement joins TRBV14 to TRBJ1-1, with D possibly matching TRBD1 (5 bases). Germline V CDR1 and CDR2: SGHDN, FVKESK. The CDR3 spans 13 residues. With 3 bases removed from V and 1 base from J, the gap between germline ends came to 6 bases. The CDR3 loop reads CASSHDRNTEAFF. The CDR3 region has the DNA TGTGCCAGCAGCCACGACAGGAACACTGAAGCTTTCTTT.

This clone has only one observation. CDR3 sequence reads: CASSSRRQGAYGGYTF. CDR3 sequence (DNA): TGTGCCAGCAGTTCCCGACGACAGGGGGCGTATGGTGGCTACACCTTC. The rearrangement joins TRBV28 to TRBJ1-2; 10 bases match TRBD1. The V gene's germline CDR1 is MDHEN and CDR2 SYDVKM. V gave up 4 bases and J gave up 7 bases; unmatched junction bases: 12. This CDR3 contains 16 residues.

This chain connects TRBV14 to TRBJ2-3; 10 nucleotides agree with TRBD2. The CDR3 length is 16 residues. Germline values: CDR1 SGHDN, CDR2 FVKESK. The J segment lost 3 bases and the V segment lost 4 bases, leaving 7 bases of the junction unmatched. The CDR3 loop reads CASSPLAGELTDTQYF. CDR3 in DNA: TGTGCCAGCAGCCCGCTAGCGGGAGAGCTGACAGATACGCAGTATTTT.

The chain has TRBV5-1 and TRBJ2-7, with no clear D. Germline loops: CDR1 SGHRS, CDR2 YFSETQ. V lost 4 bases, J lost 3 bases, and 23 bases lay in between. CDR3 length: 17 amino acids. The CDR3 spells CASSPPWAGRHLYEQYF. The CDR3 DNA is TGCGCCAGCAGCCCACCGTGGGCCGGTCGGCATCTCTACGAGCAGTACTTC.

As for this clone: This same CDR3 is encoded by further DNA sequences in the sample. V and J are TRBV7-3 and TRBJ1-1, with a weak D call TRBD1 (6 bases). CDR1 SGHTA and CDR2 FQGTGA come from the germline V gene. The CDR3 extends over 15 amino acids. V was trimmed by 3 bases and J by 0 bases, leaving 11 bases between them. The CDR3 DNA follows: TGTGCCAGCAGCTTGTCAGGGGCTATGAACACTGAAGCTTTCTTT. It is translated as CASSLSGAMNTEAFF.